This T cell receptor (beta chain) stems from a study of T cell repertoires in cytomegalovirus infection. The wider study: Public TCR beta signatures provided an indication of both CMV infection and a matching HLA type.

This clonotype was seen only once. V was shortened by 5 bases and J by 3 bases, with 23 bases between the two germline ends. This CDR3 has 18 amino acids. TCRdb re-called the reads through MiXCR, storing one row per CDR3 protein. The table shows fewer than 550,000 distinct CDR3 sequences, with around 27% occurring only once. The sequencing sample was made of PBMCs. The rearrangement joins TRBV12-3 or TRBV12-4 to TRBJ1-5; possibly TRBD1 for D (6 bases). This TCR was sampled from a human donor in good health (CMV status not recorded). Some clones in this sample may be carry-over from other donors' samples. The CDR3 DNA sequence: TGTGCCAGCAGTCTAGGGGCAGGGGCGGGGGGACACAATCAGCCCCAGCATTTT. It codes for CASSLGAGAGGHNQPQHF.